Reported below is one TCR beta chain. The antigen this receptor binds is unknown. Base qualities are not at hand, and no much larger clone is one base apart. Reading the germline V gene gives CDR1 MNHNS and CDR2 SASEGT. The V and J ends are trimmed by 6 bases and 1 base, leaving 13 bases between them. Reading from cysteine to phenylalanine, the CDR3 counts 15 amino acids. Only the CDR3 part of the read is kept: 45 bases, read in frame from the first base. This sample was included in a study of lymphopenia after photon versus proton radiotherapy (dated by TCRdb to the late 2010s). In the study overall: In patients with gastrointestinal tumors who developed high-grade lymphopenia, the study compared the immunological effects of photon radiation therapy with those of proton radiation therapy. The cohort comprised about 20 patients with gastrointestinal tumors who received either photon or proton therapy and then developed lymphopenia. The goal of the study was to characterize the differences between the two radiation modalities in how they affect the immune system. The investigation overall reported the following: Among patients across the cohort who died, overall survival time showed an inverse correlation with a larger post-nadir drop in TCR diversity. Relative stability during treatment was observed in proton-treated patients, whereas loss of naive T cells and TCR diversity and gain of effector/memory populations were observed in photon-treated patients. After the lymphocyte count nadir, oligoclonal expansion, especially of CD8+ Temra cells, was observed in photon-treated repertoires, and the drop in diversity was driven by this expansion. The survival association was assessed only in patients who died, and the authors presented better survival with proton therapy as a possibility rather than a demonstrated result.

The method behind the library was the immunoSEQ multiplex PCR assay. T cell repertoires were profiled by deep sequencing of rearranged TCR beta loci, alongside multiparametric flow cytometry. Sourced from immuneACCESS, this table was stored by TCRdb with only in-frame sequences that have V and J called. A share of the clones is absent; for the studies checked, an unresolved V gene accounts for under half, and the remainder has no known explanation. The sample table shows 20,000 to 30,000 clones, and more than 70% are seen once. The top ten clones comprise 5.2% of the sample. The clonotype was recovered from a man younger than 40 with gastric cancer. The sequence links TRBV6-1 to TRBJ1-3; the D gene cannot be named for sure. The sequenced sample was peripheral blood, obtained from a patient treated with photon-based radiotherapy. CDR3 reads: CASRTRWESGNTIYF. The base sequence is TGTGCCAGCAGAACAAGGTGGGAATCTGGAAACACCATATATTTT.